These T cell receptor beta chains were read from a single sample in a study of cytomegalovirus exposure and HLA in healthy donors. Profiling relied on immunoSEQ multiplex PCR, and the TCRdb table lists in-frame clones only, not all of them. The table records some 74,000 clones, 60% to 75% of them present only once. The sequenced material came from PBMCs. All receptors derive from a man aged 40-49 years in good health and CMV-seropositive. Each CDR3 is given with its conserved first and last residue. Each record gives: clone size, J gene, D gene, V gene, CDR3 DNA, CDR3 protein. D genes are given only for firm matches. Size values are once, few and many counts, or a class for expanded clones, and some rows have none.

>few|TRBJ2-2|NA|TRBV4-1
TGCGCCAGCAGGAGCACCGGGGAGCTGTTTTTT
CASRSTGELFF
>NA|TRBJ1-4|NA|TRBV5-4
TGTGCCAGCAGCTTGGATGGAGGGGTTAATGAAAAACTGTTTTTT
CASSLDGGVNEKLFF
>few|TRBJ1-5|NA|TRBV30
TGTGCCTGGAGTGCCGGGGGGGGCCAGCCCCAGCATTTT
CAWSAGGGQPQHF
>few|TRBJ2-5|TRBD2|TRBV4-3
TGCGCCAGCAGCCTCGGCGGGCGGGGGGGCCAAGAGACCCAGTACTTC
CASSLGGRGGQETQYF
>NA|TRBJ1-5|NA|TRBV6-1
TGTGCCAGCAGGGAGGCCTGGGCGAGCAATCAGCCCCAGCATTTT
CASREAWASNQPQHF
>NA|TRBJ2-5|NA|TRBV5-1
TGCGCCAGCAGCTTGTGGGGACTGCAAGAGACCCAGTACTTC
CASSLWGLQETQYF
>NA|TRBJ2-5|TRBD1|TRBV6-5
TGTGCCAGCAGTTGGGGACAGGGGGGAGAGACCCAGTACTTC
CASSWGQGGETQYF
>few|TRBJ1-4|TRBD1|TRBV6-1
TGTGCCAGCAGGACAGGGGGCGGGGATGAAAAACTGTTTTTT
CASRTGGGDEKLFF
>few|TRBJ1-4|NA|TRBV9
TGTGCCAGCAGCACACGGGAGGGAACTAATGAAAAACTGTTTTTT
CASSTREGTNEKLFF
>NA|TRBJ2-1|NA|TRBV30
TGTGCCTGGAGCCCGCAGGGGTTTTACAATGAGCAGTTCTTC
CAWSPQGFYNEQFF